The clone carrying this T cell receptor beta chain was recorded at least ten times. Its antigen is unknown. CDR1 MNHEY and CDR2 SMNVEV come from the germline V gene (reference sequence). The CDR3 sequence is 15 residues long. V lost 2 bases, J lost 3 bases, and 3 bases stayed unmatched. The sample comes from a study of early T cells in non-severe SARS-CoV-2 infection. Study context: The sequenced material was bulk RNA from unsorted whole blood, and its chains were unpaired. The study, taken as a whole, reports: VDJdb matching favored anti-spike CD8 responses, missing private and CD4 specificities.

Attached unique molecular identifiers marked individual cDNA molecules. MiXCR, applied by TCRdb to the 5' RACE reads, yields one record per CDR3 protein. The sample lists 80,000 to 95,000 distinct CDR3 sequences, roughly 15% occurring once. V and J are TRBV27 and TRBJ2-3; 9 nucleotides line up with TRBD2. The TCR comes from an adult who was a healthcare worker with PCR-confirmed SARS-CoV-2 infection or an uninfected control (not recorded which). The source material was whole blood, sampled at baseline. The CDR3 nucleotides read TGTGCCAGCAGTTTACTAGCGGGGCTTACAGATACGCAGTATTTT. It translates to CASSLLAGLTDTQYF.